The rows below give T cell receptor beta chains drawn from one sample of a study of blood T cell repertoires in COVID-19. Measured with immunoSEQ multiplex PCR; TCRdb has only the in-frame clones, and not every one. Among more than 200,000 clones listed, approximately 85% were seen once. The sequencing sample was made of peripheral blood. These receptors were collected from a human donor in a cohort sampled during active COVID-19. Both conserved end residues are part of each CDR3. A D gene is named only where the DNA matches it firmly. Not every row has a clone size; where given, it reads once, few, many or a size class.

d_gene	abundance	j_gene	v_gene	CDR3aa	CDR3nt
TRBD2	NA	TRBJ2-7	TRBV6-1	CASSEGTSGIYSYEQYF	TGTGCCAGCAGTGAAGGGACTAGCGGGATCTACTCCTACGAGCAGTACTTC
NA	NA	TRBJ1-1	TRBV19	CASSPGGGDTEAFF	TGTGCCAGTAGTCCCGGGGGGGGCGACACTGAAGCTTTCTTT
NA	NA	TRBJ1-2	TRBV4-3	CASSQERQQYYGYTF	TGCGCCAGCAGCCAAGAAAGACAGCAATACTATGGCTACACCTTC
NA	NA	TRBJ2-7	TRBV19	CASSQGPEAVQYF	TGTGCCAGTTCACAGGGCCCTGAAGCGGTGCAGTACTTC
NA	NA	TRBJ1-5	TRBV6-2/TRBV6-3	CASSYSSRRYISNQPQHF	TGTGCCAGCAGTTACTCGAGTCGCCGATATATAAGCAATCAGCCCCAGCATTTT
NA	NA	TRBJ2-5	TRBV27	CASSLVKAAQYF	TGTGCCAGCAGTTTAGTCAAGGCGGCCCAGTACTTC
NA	NA	TRBJ1-6	TRBV4-3	CASSPRDSYNSPLHF	TGCGCCAGCAGCCCCCGGGACTCCTATAATTCACCCCTCCACTTT
NA	few	TRBJ2-7	TRBV18	CASSPDSTYEQYF	TGTGCCAGCTCACCAGACTCCACCTACGAGCAGTACTTC
TRBD1	once	TRBJ1-3	TRBV11-2	CASSLAGGFSGNTIYF	TGTGCCAGCAGCTTAGCAGGGGGCTTTTCTGGAAACACCATATATTTT
TRBD1	NA	TRBJ1-2	TRBV11-2	CASSSLRGRGYGYTF	TGTGCCAGCAGCAGCCTCAGGGGGCGAGGGTATGGCTACACCTTC
NA	NA	TRBJ1-2	TRBV4-2	CASSQDSGANYGYTF	TGTGCCAGCAGCCAAGATAGCGGGGCTAACTATGGCTACACCTTC
NA	NA	TRBJ1-1	TRBV12-3/TRBV12-4	CASSLLRNTEAFF	TGTGCCAGCAGTTTACTCCGGAACACTGAAGCTTTCTTT
NA	NA	TRBJ1-2	TRBV4-1	CASSQEYRQGGRGYTF	TGCGCCAGCAGCCAAGAATATAGGCAGGGAGGGAGAGGCTACACCTTC
NA	NA	TRBJ2-7	TRBV28	CASSSGTVYF	TGTGCCAGCAGTTCCGGGACTGTGTACTTC
NA	NA	TRBJ2-1	TRBV29-1	CSVVAGSSYNEQFF	TGCAGCGTTGTCGCGGGGAGCTCCTACAATGAGCAGTTCTTC
NA	NA	TRBJ1-4	TRBV5-1	CASSLFTGPTNEKLFF	TGCGCCAGCAGCTTATTTACAGGGCCAACTAATGAAAAACTGTTTTTT
NA	NA	TRBJ1-5	TRBV12-3/TRBV12-4	CASRRGSQPQHF	TGTGCCAGCAGGCGGGGAAGTCAGCCCCAGCATTTT
NA	few	TRBJ1-2	TRBV15	CATSSSGIQGLYGYTF	TGTGCCACCAGCTCCAGTGGGATTCAGGGTTTGTACGGCTACACCTTC
NA	NA	TRBJ1-1	TRBV28	CATVDTLNTEAFF	TGTGCCACCGTGGACACTCTGAACACTGAAGCTTTCTTT
NA	NA	TRBJ1-2	TRBV6-5	CASSSQAYGYTF	TGTGCCAGCAGTTCCCAAGCCTATGGCTACACCTTC
TRBD1	NA	TRBJ1-1	TRBV27	CASRNQGDTEAFF	TGTGCCAGCAGAAATCAGGGGGACACTGAAGCTTTCTTT
TRBD1	NA	TRBJ2-7	TRBV29-1	CSVDTGQGSEQYF	TGCAGCGTTGATACGGGACAGGGTAGCGAGCAGTACTTC
NA	NA	TRBJ2-5	TRBV27	CASSLIFGQGGNQETQYF	TGTGCCAGCAGTTTAATATTCGGGCAGGGTGGAAACCAAGAGACCCAGTACTTC
TRBD1	NA	TRBJ1-1	TRBV7-2	CASSLLGQGFRGTEAFF	TGTGCCAGCAGCCTCCTCGGACAGGGATTTCGGGGCACTGAAGCTTTCTTT
NA	NA	TRBJ2-7	TRBV5-6	CASSLGPVGGEQYF	TGTGCCAGCAGCTTGGGGCCAGTTGGAGGCGAGCAGTACTTC
NA	NA	TRBJ2-7	TRBV25-1	CASSDPSLSSYEQYF	TGTGCCAGCAGTGACCCCTCCCTAAGTTCCTACGAGCAGTACTTC
NA	many	TRBJ2-6	TRBV30	CAWSDPVWDFRSGANVLTF	TGTGCCTGGAGTGACCCTGTTTGGGACTTCCGCTCTGGGGCCAACGTCCTGACTTTC
TRBD1	NA	TRBJ2-7	TRBV18	CASSLLTGTGTYEQYF	TGTGCCAGCTCACTCCTCACCGGGACAGGAACCTACGAGCAGTACTTC
NA	NA	TRBJ2-7	TRBV11-3	CASSLGRGYEQYF	TGTGCCAGCAGCTTAGGCAGGGGTTACGAGCAGTACTTC
TRBD1	NA	TRBJ1-2	TRBV4-1	CASSQAPEKGAYGYTF	TGCGCCAGCAGCCAGGCCCCTGAGAAGGGGGCCTATGGCTACACCTTC
NA	NA	TRBJ1-4	TRBV2	CASSQGIGNEKLFF	TGTGCCAGCAGCCAGGGTATAGGGAATGAAAAACTGTTTTTT
NA	once	TRBJ1-1	TRBV19	CASRDRHKNTEAFF	TGTGCCAGTAGGGACAGACACAAGAACACTGAAGCTTTCTTT
NA	NA	TRBJ2-2	TRBV4-3	CASSQTSGPGELFF	TGCGCCAGCAGCCAGACCTCAGGGCCCGGGGAGCTGTTTTTT
TRBD2	NA	TRBJ2-1	TRBV24-1	CATSDPLAGGPDEQFF	TGTGCCACCAGTGACCCCTTAGCGGGAGGGCCCGATGAGCAGTTCTTC
TRBD1	NA	TRBJ1-1	TRBV3-1/TRBV3-2	CASSQEEGAYDTEAFF	TGTGCCAGCAGCCAAGAGGAGGGGGCGTACGACACTGAAGCTTTCTTT
NA	NA	TRBJ1-2	TRBV12-2	CASRLKTGTWNFAYTF	TGTGCAAGTCGCTTAAAGACCGGGACATGGAACTTTGCCTACACCTTC
TRBD2	NA	TRBJ2-7	TRBV7-2	CASSPSVLAGFVEQYF	TGTGCCAGCAGCCCGTCCGTCCTAGCGGGATTCGTTGAGCAGTACTTC
NA	NA	TRBJ2-6	TRBV6-2/TRBV6-3	CASSYSSSPGANVLTF	TGTGCCAGCAGTTACAGTAGTTCCCCTGGGGCCAACGTCCTGACTTTC
NA	NA	TRBJ1-1	TRBV6-5	CASSYSRAGGGAFF	TGTGCCAGCAGTTACTCGAGAGCAGGCGGGGGGGCTTTCTTT
TRBD1	NA	TRBJ1-1	TRBV13	CASSLDRGGEAFF	TGTGCCAGCAGCTTAGACAGGGGAGGTGAAGCTTTCTTT
NA	few	TRBJ2-7	TRBV5-6	CASSSLRDRAYEQYF	TGTGCCAGCAGCTCCCTCCGGGATCGAGCCTACGAGCAGTACTTC
TRBD2	NA	TRBJ2-1	TRBV6-5	CASSGAGGSYNEQFF	TGTGCCAGCAGCGGAGCGGGGGGCTCCTACAATGAGCAGTTCTTC
NA	NA	TRBJ1-2	TRBV29-1	CSVGSQGYTSNYGYTF	TGCAGCGTGGGTTCACAGGGTTATACGTCAAACTATGGCTACACCTTC
TRBD1	NA	TRBJ1-2	TRBV10-3	CAIRGDRSYGYTF	TGTGCCATCCGTGGGGACAGGAGCTATGGCTACACCTTC
TRBD2	NA	TRBJ2-7	TRBV11-3	CASQTGTSDVSSYEQYF	TGTGCCAGCCAAACCGGGACTAGCGACGTGAGCTCCTACGAGCAGTACTTC
NA	many	TRBJ1-2	TRBV5-1	CASSLSQNYGYTF	TGCGCCAGCAGCTTGTCCCAAAACTATGGCTACACCTTC
NA	NA	TRBJ1-1	TRBV4-1	CASSQTDLFLTGEAFF	TGCGCCAGCAGCCAAACCGACCTTTTTTTGACAGGTGAAGCTTTCTTT
NA	NA	TRBJ2-5	TRBV5-6	CASSPPFVLVQETQYF	TGTGCCAGCAGCCCCCCGTTCGTCCTCGTCCAAGAGACCCAGTACTTC
NA	NA	TRBJ1-2	TRBV7-9	CASSQQGRDNYGYTF	TGTGCCAGCAGCCAACAGGGTAGGGATAACTATGGCTACACCTTC
NA	few	TRBJ1-2	TRBV7-2	CASSPGVANYGYTF	TGTGCCAGCAGCCCAGGGGTAGCTAACTATGGCTACACCTTC
NA	NA	TRBJ2-7	TRBV11-2	CASSSGVGEGAHYEQYF	TGTGCCAGCAGCTCGGGGGTCGGGGAAGGGGCCCACTACGAGCAGTACTTC
TRBD1	once	TRBJ2-7	TRBV28	CASSSDRGRRFYEQYF	TGTGCCAGCAGTTCGGACAGGGGGCGCAGATTCTACGAGCAGTACTTC
NA	NA	TRBJ1-2	TRBV5-1	CASSFRRNSAFNYGYTF	TGCGCCAGCAGCTTCCGTCGGAACTCAGCGTTTAACTATGGCTACACCTTC
TRBD1	NA	TRBJ1-1	TRBV6-1	CASSEGEGAAAEAFF	TGTGCCAGCAGTGAAGGAGAGGGGGCCGCGGCTGAAGCTTTCTTT
NA	NA	TRBJ2-5	TRBV4-3	CASSQESFQETQYF	TGCGCCAGCAGCCAAGAGAGCTTTCAAGAGACCCAGTACTTC